The 4 T cell receptor beta chains below were found in one sample sequenced in a study of long-term antiretroviral therapy in people with HIV. Sequencing relied on immunoSEQ assay v3.0, run at survey level. Produced via immunoSEQ multiplex PCR; TCRdb's table is partial and in-frame only. The sample lists about 11,000 clones, approximately 76% seen once, with over 15% in the top ten. This sample comprised unsorted PBMCs, obtained at the start of antiretroviral therapy, before treatment. The receptor set was obtained from a young man with HIV.

J is TRBJ1-1 and V is TRBV6-4, with D perhaps matching TRBD1 (5 bases). Trimming cost V 7 bases and J 5 bases, with 14 bases left between them. The CDR3 spans 13 residues. Germline V gene sequence: CDR1 MRHNA, CDR2 SNTAGT. The CDR3 DNA follows: TGTGCCAGCACCCCCCTGCAGGGAACTGAAGCTTTCTTT. Protein sequence: CASTPLQGTEAFF.

This chain links TRBV7-6 with TRBJ2-7; TRBD1 aligns across 9 bases. The CDR3 covers 15 residues. With V trimmed by 6 bases and J by 3 bases, 9 bases remained unmatched. Germline CDR1 is SGHVS and CDR2 is FNYEAQ. The CDR3 nucleotides read TGTGCCAGCAGTTTCGCTCCGGGACAGGGCTACGAGCAGTACTTC. Protein: CASSFAPGQGYEQYF.

The chain recombines TRBV13 with TRBJ2-1; 12 bases are shared with TRBD2. The CDR3 extends over 19 amino acids. Germline V lookup: CDR1 PRHDT, CDR2 FYEKMQ (reference sequence). J was trimmed by 3 bases and V by 5 bases; bases with no gene match: 14. The CDR3 sequence is CASSRKETSGRIRYNEQFF. The CDR3, as DNA: TGTGCCAGCAGCCGAAAGGAGACTAGCGGGAGAATTCGCTACAATGAGCAGTTCTTC.

The DNA for the CDR3 is TGTGCCAGTAGGGGAAACACTTCCCCAAATCAGCCCCAGCATTTT. Translating gives CASRGNTSPNQPQHF. This chain uses TRBV19 with TRBJ1-5; no clear D. The V end lost 6 bases, the J end lost 4 bases, and 16 bases lay between the germline ends. CDR3 length equals 15 residues. From germline, CDR1 is LNHDA and CDR2 SQIVND (reference sequence).